One sample yielded the 22 T cell receptor beta chains listed below, sequenced in a study of blood T cell repertoires in COVID-19. Clones were sequenced by immunoSEQ multiplex PCR, and TCRdb holds only the in-frame ones, with some missing. Of 270,000 or so clones in the sample, about nine tenths were seen once. The source material was peripheral blood. These receptors all stem from a woman aged 25-40 years with COVID-19, enrolled during active disease.

The chain links TRBV6-6 to TRBJ1-3, with TRBD1 identical over 8 bases. CDR1 and CDR2 from the germline V gene are MNHNY and SVGAGI (reference sequence). This CDR3 is built from 15 residues. V was clipped by 0 bases and J by 7 bases; unmatched bases: 5. The CDR3 DNA sequence: TGTGCCAGCAGTTACTCGGGGCAGGGGGCGAACACCATATATTTT. As protein: CASSYSGQGANTIYF.

The chain joins TRBV29-1 to TRBJ1-3, with 9 bases fitting TRBD1. V was pared by 6 bases and J by 12 bases, with 9 bases of the junction left unmatched. Per the germline V gene, CDR1 is SQVTM and CDR2 is ANQGSEA. This CDR3 region has 12 residues. This chain's CDR3 is CSVDRGGLIIYF. CDR3 in DNA: TGCAGCGTGGACAGGGGTGGGCTGATCATATATTTT.

The chain has TRBV7-9 and TRBJ1-1; the D is unclear. The germline gives CDR1 SEHNR, CDR2 FQNEAQ (reference sequence). Trimming removed 5 bases at V and 4 bases at J, with 5 bases between. CDR3 size: 11 residues. The CDR3 sequence is CASSLITEAFF. DNA for the CDR3: TGTGCCAGCAGCCTAATCACTGAAGCTTTCTTT. The full variable domain, in which reference TRBV7-9 and TRBJ1-1 provide the parts outside the CDR3, is DTGVSQNPRHKITKRGQNVTFRCDPISEHNRLYWYRQTLGQGPEFLTYFQNEAQLEKSRLLSDRFSAERPKGSFSTLEIQRTEQGDSAMYLCASSLITEAFFGQGTRLTVV.

The chain uses TRBV5-1 and TRBJ2-7; 7 positions agree with TRBD1. V trimming: 5 bases; J trimming: 6 bases; junction bases outside the gene matches: 14. This CDR3 has 15 residues. Looked up from germline, CDR1 is SGHRS and CDR2 is YFSETQ. The CDR3: CASRGTGTVSSEQYF. The CDR3 nucleotides read TGCGCCAGCAGGGGCACCGGGACAGTAAGTTCCGAGCAGTACTTC.

The J gene is TRBJ1-4, the V gene TRBV19; 7 bases line up with TRBD1. Per germline, CDR1 LNHDA and CDR2 SQIVND (reference sequence). CDR3 size: 17 residues. V trimming: 7 bases; J trimming: 0 bases; junction bases outside the gene matches: 11. The CDR3 nucleotides are TGTGCCAGTAACTCTCGGGGACAGAACGCAACTAATGAAAAACTGTTTTTT. Translated: CASNSRGQNATNEKLFF.

The V gene is TRBV5-5, the J gene TRBJ2-1; 9 nucleotides match TRBD1. CDR3 size: 15 residues. CDR1 SGHKS and CDR2 YYEKEE come from the germline V gene (reference sequence). V was clipped by 2 bases and J by 1 base; unmatched bases: 1. CDR3 sequence (DNA): TGTGCCAGCAGCTTCGGGACAGGGTCCTACAATGAGCAGTTCTTC. Translation: CASSFGTGSYNEQFF.

This clone appeared a single time. V usage is TRBV28 and J usage is TRBJ2-1; 9 nucleotides line up with TRBD2. Germline V gene lookup returns CDR1 MDHEN and CDR2 SYDVKM. CDR3 size: 15 residues. V shed 0 bases and J 7 bases; nucleotides not matched to a gene: 4. CDR3 region: CASSLWAGGRNEQFF. In DNA form, the CDR3 reads TGTGCCAGCAGTTTATGGGCGGGGGGGCGGAATGAGCAGTTCTTC.

Concerning this clone itself: Within the sample, other DNA sequences also encode this same CDR3. The CDR3 DNA reads TGTGCCAGCAGCTTAGGAAGCGGACGGGAGACCCAGTACTTC. This sequence encodes CASSLGSGRETQYF. The gene calls are TRBV7-9 and TRBJ2-5; tentative D call: TRBD2 (5 bases). Trimming removed 1 base from V and 5 bases from J, with 11 bases in between. CDR3 length: 14 amino acids. Germline lookup yields CDR1 SEHNR and CDR2 FQNEAQ (reference sequence).

This clone is a singleton in its sample. The chain couples TRBV3-1 (or the pseudogene TRBV3-2) to TRBJ2-5, with D possibly matching TRBD1 (5 bases). Germline V gene data show CDR1 as LGHDT and CDR2 as YNNKEL (reference sequence). The germline V and J ends were trimmed by 2 bases and 4 bases, with 8 bases remaining between them. The CDR3 totals 13 residues. Here the CDR3 reads CASSQWGRETQYF. Written as DNA, the CDR3 is TGTGCCAGCAGCCAATGGGGCCGAGAGACCCAGTACTTC.

This chain links TRBV6-2 or TRBV6-3 with TRBJ1-5; D is undetermined. Per the germline V gene, CDR1 is MNHEY and CDR2 is SVGEGT. V was pared by 2 bases and J by 0 bases, with 17 bases between. The CDR3 totals 18 residues. The CDR3 spells CASSYRTGRLYSNQPQHF. CDR3 nucleotides: TGTGCCAGCAGTTACAGGACCGGGAGATTATATAGCAATCAGCCCCAGCATTTT.

The chain is built from TRBV24-1 and TRBJ2-7; TRBD2 is a possible D gene (5 bases). Per the germline V gene, CDR1 is KGHDR and CDR2 is SFDVKD. The CDR3 totals 13 residues. The germline V and J ends were trimmed by 3 bases and 5 bases, with 10 bases remaining between them. The CDR3 is CATSDSGLHEQYF. For the CDR3, the DNA is TGTGCCACCAGTGATAGCGGTCTACACGAGCAGTACTTC.

This sequence joins TRBV5-1 and TRBJ1-2, with D possibly being TRBD1 (6 bases). Germline loops: CDR1 SGHRS, CDR2 YFSETQ. The CDR3 sequence is 15 residues long. V lost 0 bases and J lost 7, with 16 bases in between. CDR3 DNA: TGCGCCAGCAGCTTGGAGCAGGGGAGAATCAGTGGCTACACCTTC. This codes for CASSLEQGRISGYTF. Full variable domain (missing parts from reference TRBV5-1 and TRBJ1-2): KAGVTQTPRYLIKTRGQQVTLSCSPISGHRSVSWYQQTPGQGLQFLFEYFSETQRNKGNFPGRFSGRQFSNSRSEMNVSTLELGDSALYLCASSLEQGRISGYTFGSGTRLTVV.

The chain uses TRBV19 and TRBJ2-2; 8 positions match TRBD1. V lost 3 bases, J lost 5 bases, and 5 bases stayed unmatched. The germline CDR1 and CDR2 sequences are LNHDA and SQIVND (reference sequence). The CDR3 loop spans 15 amino acids. The CDR3: CASSMGRGPTGELFF. The CDR3 bases are TGTGCCAGTAGTATGGGCAGGGGGCCGACCGGGGAGCTGTTTTTT.

This chain connects TRBV21-1 to TRBJ1-4; TRBD1 is the table's D call and was not checked against the DNA. TRBV21-1 is listed as a pseudogene. CDR3 size: 15 residues. CDR3 DNA sequence: TGTGCCAGCAGGCAGACAGGGGGGGAGAATGAAAAACTGTTTTTT. It translates to CASRQTGGENEKLFF.

CDR3 nucleotides: TGCGCCAGCAGGGGACCGGGAAGGGGGCTAACCTACGAGCAGTACTTC. Protein: CASRGPGRGLTYEQYF. The chain recombines TRBV10-1 with TRBJ2-7, with TRBD1 matching over 7 bases. In germline, CDR1 is WNHNN, CDR2 SYGVQD (reference sequence). The CDR3 spans 16 residues. V dropped 6 bases and J dropped 2; count of bases not matched to a gene: 13.

The gene calls are TRBV11-2 and TRBJ2-3; maybe TRBD2 (5 bases). V shed 5 bases and J shed 3 bases, with 15 bases lying between them. The CDR3 covers 15 residues. CDR1 and CDR2 from the germline V gene are SGHAT and FQNNGV. The CDR3 bases are TGTGCCAGCAGCAAAGGCGCGGGCCTGACAGATACGCAGTATTTT. It codes for CASSKGAGLTDTQYF.

This clone was seen once. The genes are TRBV2 and TRBJ1-5; no definite D call. V lost 8 bases and J lost 7, with 9 bases in between. CDR1 and CDR2 from the germline V gene are SNHLY and FYNNEI. The CDR3 has 11 amino acids. CDR3 sequence reads: CASPAAQPQHF. In DNA form, the CDR3 reads TGTGCCAGCCCAGCGGCCCAGCCCCAGCATTTT.

The chain carries TRBV5-6 and TRBJ2-7; D remains ambiguous. Germline values: CDR1 SGHDT, CDR2 YYEEEE. The CDR3 is 13 residues long. V dropped 0 bases and J dropped 5 bases, with 9 bases sitting between them. CDR3 in amino acids: CASSLAAQDEQYF. Here the CDR3 DNA reads TGTGCCAGCAGCTTGGCGGCTCAGGACGAGCAGTACTTC.

The chain joins TRBV21-1 to TRBJ2-6; TRBD2 is the table's D call and was not checked against the DNA. TRBV21-1 is an annotated pseudogene. This CDR3 is built from 15 residues. CDR3 DNA: TGTGCCAGCAGCTTCGCACTTTCTGGGGCCAACGTCCTGACTTTC. It codes for CASSFALSGANVLTF.

J is TRBJ1-2 and V is TRBV27, with a tentative D call TRBD1 (5 bases). The germline V gene encodes CDR1 MNHEY and CDR2 SMNVEV (reference sequence). V shed 6 bases and J shed 1 base, with 15 bases lying between them. The length of the CDR3 is 15 residues. The CDR3 nucleotides read TGTGCCAGCAGGGTAGGAGGGGAGCATAACTATGGCTACACCTTC. Translated: CASRVGGEHNYGYTF.

V and J are TRBV27 and TRBJ2-7; 8 bases line up with TRBD2. V lost 6 bases and J lost 1; bases outside the gene matches: 14. This CDR3 spans 17 amino acids. The germline V gene encodes CDR1 MNHEY and CDR2 SMNVEV (reference sequence). The CDR3 DNA sequence: TGTGCCAGCAGGCGTCCAGCGGGGGTTTCTTCTTCCTACGAGCAGTACTTC. Translating it yields CASRRPAGVSSSYEQYF.

This sequence joins TRBV5-6 and TRBJ1-2; D not resolved. This CDR3 spans 14 amino acids. With 0 bases removed from V and 2 bases from J, the gap between germline ends came to 8 bases. Germline-derived CDR1 and CDR2 are SGHDT and YYEEEE. The CDR3 loop reads CASSLGQLNYGYTF. The CDR3 DNA sequence: TGTGCCAGCAGCTTGGGCCAACTCAACTATGGCTACACCTTC.